This TCR beta chain is from a study of cytomegalovirus exposure and HLA in healthy donors. Both 60 Vbeta primers and 13 Jbeta primers went into the PCR. Libraries were prepared by immunoSEQ multiplex PCR; TCRdb keeps only in-frame clonotypes and omits some of them. The sample includes roughly 120,000 clones, roughly 82% of them seen just once. Study results and limitations: In a later analysis, at a false discovery rate of 0.05, 16,951 TCR beta sequences matched HLA alleles.

Per the germline V gene, CDR1 is MNHEY and CDR2 is SMNVEV (reference sequence). Trimming shortened V by 3 bases and J by 4 bases, and 9 bases separated the two germline ends. The CDR3 extends over 14 amino acids. As to this clone: Its specificity is not known.

Sample: PBMCs. The source is a human donor in good health. The chain carries TRBV27 and TRBJ2-2, with D possibly being TRBD1 (6 bases). The DNA of the CDR3 is TGTGCCAGCAGTTTGGGCAGGGGCACCGGGGAGCTGTTTTTT. Encoded protein: CASSLGRGTGELFF.